This T cell receptor beta chain was observed in a study of post-analysis software for immune sequencing data. Points from the study as a whole: The study found TRBV5-6, TRBV5-1 and TRBV20-1 among a few TRBV segments more frequent in patients than controls. Multiple sclerosis patients had significantly lower normalized Chao1 diversity than controls.

Unique molecular identifiers tagged the TCR beta cDNA libraries. TCRdb passed the PCR reads through MiXCR, listing each CDR3 protein once. The sample yields some 700,000 distinct CDR3 sequences, roughly three fifths seen once. This CDR3 spans 19 amino acids. V gave up 5 bases and J gave up 6 bases; unmatched junction bases: 15. This clonotype showed up just a few times. Its antigen is as yet unknown. The receptor was isolated from a girl aged 2-10 years with multiple sclerosis. This chain uses TRBV12-3 or TRBV12-4 with TRBJ2-1; 14 bases align to TRBD2. Sequencing input: blood. CDR3 in amino acids: CASSHPGLAGAPGTNEQFF. CDR3 DNA sequence: TGTGCCAGCAGTCACCCGGGACTAGCGGGAGCGCCGGGTACCAATGAGCAGTTCTTC.